One and the same sample provided the 17 T cell receptor beta chains below, sequenced in a study of OX40 agonist ivuxolimab in advanced cancers. Generated by immunoSEQ multiplex PCR, the TCRdb table keeps only in-frame clones and is missing some. The sample includes about 74,000 clones, 85% to 95% of them seen just once. The starting material was CD4+ or CD8+ T cells sorted from blood, obtained in a trial of the OX40 agonist ivuxolimab. All receptors come from an adult with an advanced solid tumor such as melanoma, head and neck, liver or kidney cancer.

J is TRBJ2-5 and V is TRBV13, with D possibly TRBD2 on 6 matching bases. This CDR3 comprises 15 residues. Germline loops: CDR1 PRHDT, CDR2 FYEKMQ (reference sequence). V lost 2 bases and J 2 bases, leaving 12 bases between the germline ends. CDR3 protein: CASSLLANLQETQYF. In DNA, the CDR3 is TGTGCCAGCAGCTTACTAGCGAACTTGCAAGAGACCCAGTACTTC.

The rearrangement links TRBV29-1 to TRBJ2-7, with TRBD1 identical over 8 bases. V lost 0 bases, J lost 6 bases, and 25 bases stayed unmatched. The CDR3 spans 20 residues. Germline CDR1 SQVTM, CDR2 ANQGSEA. The CDR3 DNA reads TGCAGCGTTGAAGATCGTTCTACGACAGGGGACTCGGGGGTTTCGTCCGAGCAGTACTTC. Its translation is CSVEDRSTTGDSGVSSEQYF.

The chain couples TRBV14 to TRBJ2-2; 9 bases line up with TRBD2. CDR3 length equals 16 residues. Germline V gene lookup returns CDR1 SGHDN and CDR2 FVKESK. J gave up 5 bases and V 5 bases, and 9 bases lay outside the gene matches. This chain's CDR3 is CASSTDSGRLTGELFF. CDR3 nucleotides: TGTGCCAGCAGCACGGATAGCGGGAGATTAACCGGGGAGCTGTTTTTT.

The chain combines TRBV11-3 with TRBJ2-3; D is possibly TRBD1 or TRBD2 (5 bases each). This CDR3 contains 18 residues. Trimming left V 5 bases short and J 10 bases short, with 31 bases between. The V gene's germline CDR1 is SGHNT and CDR2 YENEEA. The CDR3, as DNA: TGTGCCAGCAGCACCAGACAGCAGAGAGTTAAGGGCAGAGGGTCGCAGTATTTT. Translating it yields CASSTRQQRVKGRGSQYF.

The gene calls are TRBV6-5 and TRBJ2-1; D may be TRBD1 or TRBD2 (5 bases each). The CDR3 sequence is 13 residues long. Germline lookup yields CDR1 MNHEY and CDR2 SVGAGI. The V gene lost 0 bases and the J gene lost 8 bases, with 8 bases spanning the gap. As DNA, the CDR3 is TGTGCCAGCAGTTACTCAGAGGGGCATGAGCAGTTCTTC. Translated: CASSYSEGHEQFF.

This clone was seen only a few times. The rearrangement links TRBV7-9 to TRBJ1-4; D uncertain. This CDR3 contains 16 residues. CDR1 is SEHNR, CDR2 FQNEAQ, per germline (reference sequence). The V gene lost 5 bases and the J gene lost 0 bases, with 13 bases spanning the gap. The CDR3 DNA is TGTGCCAGCAGCCACATTGGGAGTGCAACTAATGAAAAACTGTTTTTT. This sequence encodes CASSHIGSATNEKLFF.

The chain recombines TRBV4-3 with TRBJ2-1, with TRBD2 identical over 8 bases. Germline V CDR1 and CDR2: LGHNA, YSLEER. The J segment lost 7 bases and the V segment lost 5 bases, leaving 7 bases of the junction unmatched. The CDR3 consists of 14 residues. The CDR3 here is CASSYTGGFNEQFF. As DNA, the CDR3 is TGCGCCAGCAGCTATACGGGGGGGTTTAATGAGCAGTTCTTC.

J is TRBJ2-1 and V is TRBV28; 7 positions match TRBD2. CDR1 and CDR2 from the germline V gene are MDHEN and SYDVKM. This CDR3 contains 15 residues. The trim removed 7 bases at V and 6 bases at J, leaving 12 bases unmatched. CDR3 region: CASIPTSFASNEQFF. DNA of the CDR3: TGTGCCAGCATCCCGACTAGCTTTGCTTCCAATGAGCAGTTCTTC.

The chain employs TRBV4-3 and TRBJ2-7; TRBD1 matches at 7 bases. The CDR3 loop spans 16 amino acids. The V segment lost 0 bases and the J segment 3 bases; nucleotides outside the gene matches: 8. In germline, CDR1 is LGHNA, CDR2 YSLEER. The CDR3 reads CASSQEYDRVDYEQYF. The CDR3 DNA follows: TGCGCCAGCAGCCAAGAGTACGACAGGGTAGACTACGAGCAGTACTTC.

The rearrangement links TRBV29-1 to TRBJ2-3; D gene uncertain. Germline values: CDR1 SQVTM, CDR2 ANQGSEA. CDR3 length equals 12 residues. V was shortened by 4 bases and J by 1 base, with 6 bases between the two germline ends. The CDR3 region is CSVAEGTDTQYF. The CDR3 DNA sequence: TGCAGCGTTGCAGAGGGCACAGATACGCAGTATTTT.

The J gene is TRBJ1-2, the V gene TRBV29-1; 8 nucleotides match TRBD1. Trimming cost V 3 bases and J 3 bases; bases outside gene matches: 9. The germline gives CDR1 SQVTM, CDR2 ANQGSEA. The CDR3 loop spans 15 amino acids. The DNA of the CDR3 is TGCAGCGTTGACTCGCCGGACAGGGCTGACTATGGCTACACCTTC. Amino acids: CSVDSPDRADYGYTF. The entire variable domain, with the rest obtained from reference TRBV29-1 and TRBJ1-2, is as follows: SAVISQKPSRDICQRGTSLTIQCQVDSQVTMMFWYRQQPGQSLTLIATANQGSEATYESGFVIDKFPISRPNLTFSTLTVSNMSPEDSSIYLCSVDSPDRADYGYTFGSGTRLTVV.

This rearrangement joins TRBV10-3 to TRBJ2-2, with 9 positions matching TRBD1. CDR1 and CDR2 (germline): ENHRY, SYGVKD. V trimming: 8 bases; J trimming: 6 bases; junction bases outside the gene matches: 10. This CDR3 is built from 15 residues. The CDR3 region is CAIFSDRGGPGELFF. Here the CDR3 DNA reads TGTGCCATCTTTTCGGACAGGGGAGGTCCCGGGGAGCTGTTTTTT.

This rearrangement joins TRBV6-4 to TRBJ2-1; TRBD1 matches at 10 bases. V trimming: 5 bases; J trimming: 6 bases; junction bases outside the gene matches: 1. This CDR3 has 13 amino acids. Germline V gives CDR1 MRHNA, CDR2 SNTAGT. CDR3 region: CASSRTGGNEQFF. CDR3 sequence (DNA): TGTGCCAGCAGTAGGACAGGGGGCAATGAGCAGTTCTTC.

J is TRBJ2-1 and V is TRBV11-2, with D possibly being TRBD1 (6 bases). Between the trimmed V and J ends, which lost 1 base and 3 bases, there was a span of 16 bases. The germline CDR1 and CDR2 sequences are SGHAT and FQNNGV. The CDR3 runs to 17 residues. CDR3 amino acids: CASSLGGQLRVYNEQFF. In DNA form, the CDR3 reads TGTGCCAGCAGCTTAGGAGGACAGTTGAGGGTCTACAATGAGCAGTTCTTC. Together with reference TRBV11-2 and TRBJ2-1, the CDR3 gives the full variable domain: EAGVAQSPRYKIIEKRQSVAFWCNPISGHATLYWYQQILGQGPKLLIQFQNNGVVDDSQLPKDRFSAERLKGVDSTLKIQPAKLEDSAVYLCASSLGGQLRVYNEQFFGPGTRLTVL.

This chain links TRBV18 with TRBJ2-5; D remains ambiguous. Trimming took off 0 bases at V and 3 bases at J, with 5 bases between the two ends. The CDR3 runs 13 residues. Germline CDR1 KGHSH, CDR2 LQKENI. CDR3 sequence (DNA): TGTGCCAGCTCACCACCGAAAAAAGAGACCCAGTACTTC. This codes for CASSPPKKETQYF.

The chain combines TRBV6-5 with TRBJ1-1, with a weak D call TRBD1 (5 bases). Deletions cut 5 bases from V and 5 bases from J, with 9 bases between. The V gene's germline CDR1 is MNHEY and CDR2 SVGAGI. The CDR3 consists of 12 residues. CDR3 DNA sequence: TGTGCCAGCAGTCCGGGGGAAACTGAAGCTTTCTTT. Amino acid sequence: CASSPGETEAFF.

The V gene is TRBV6-5, the J gene TRBJ1-1, with D maybe TRBD1 (6 bases). The CDR3 has 14 amino acids. CDR1 is MNHEY, CDR2 SVGAGI, per germline. V gave up 5 bases and J gave up 1 base, with 11 bases separating them. The CDR3: CASSTSTGNTEAFF. For the CDR3, the DNA is TGTGCCAGCAGTACCTCGACAGGGAACACTGAAGCTTTCTTT.